This TCR beta chain originates from a study of shared clonotypes between healthy human individuals. As for the study in general: The people who gave samples were two women and three men aged 18 to 49. Study-level results: The study generally estimated greater richness for naive than memory subsets.

With regard to this clone: Its antigen is undetermined.

CD4+ cells yielded CD45RA+ naive and CD45RA-negative memory subsets. Original data processing: ImmunoSEQ sequences covered only the junction and lacked quality scores; filtering therefore differed. Assay: immunoSEQ multiplex PCR; the TCRdb copy retains only in-frame clones and omits some. The V and J calls and clone size are taken from that table; D and trimming were inferred from the DNA. The sample records about 2.3 million clones, about nine tenths being singletons. Germline V gene lookup returns CDR1 SGHVS and CDR2 FQNEAQ. The ends were cut back, 5 bases at V and 3 bases at J, with 14 bases in the middle. The CDR3 contains 14 residues.

The clonotype originates from a man younger than 35 in good health. Some clones in this sample may be carry-over from other donors' samples. The chain joins TRBV7-8 to TRBJ2-7, with D possibly being TRBD1 (5 bases). The specimen was naive CD4+ T cells from PBMCs. Indicated subset: CD45RA+ positively selected. This chain's CDR3 is CASSQITDSYEQYF. The CDR3 nucleotides read TGTGCCAGCAGCCAAATTACCGACAGCTACGAGCAGTACTTC.